The clone carrying this T cell receptor (beta chain) appeared a few times. Antigen specificity is unknown. CDR1 and CDR2 (germline): MGHRA, YSYEKL. Trimming pared 4 bases from V and 1 base from J, leaving 16 bases between. The CDR3 length is 16 residues. Sequencing used immunoSEQ multiplex PCR; TCRdb keeps in-frame clones, though not all of them. The sample lists several thousand clones, roughly three quarters occurring once. The data stem from a study of T cell repertoires in ileal Crohn's disease. At the level of the study: All patients had surgery for stricturing (approximately 61%) or penetrating (about 39%) disease. Findings of the study overall: Compared with CD4 T cells, sorted CD8 cells carried more expanded clones.

This chain links TRBV4-1 with TRBJ1-1; D is perhaps TRBD1 (6 bases). Sequencing used ileal tissue. This TCR was sampled from an adult with Crohn's disease. The CDR3 sequence is CASSPLGGGGNTEAFF. The CDR3, as DNA: TGCGCCAGCAGCCCCCTGGGAGGGGGGGGGAACACTGAAGCTTTCTTT.